Reported below is one TCR beta chain. Repertoires were generated with immunoSEQ multiplex PCR, while TCRdb's copy carries only in-frame clones and drops some. The sample includes 15,000 to 20,000 clones, 84% of them seen just once. This sample was taken from a study of T cell changes during pregnancy in multiple sclerosis. The CDR3 is made up of 11 amino acids. The V end lost 2 bases, the J end lost 7 bases, and 6 bases lay between the germline ends. Germline V gene sequence: CDR1 SQVTM, CDR2 ANQGSEA. The J gene is TRBJ1-3, the V gene TRBV29-1; unclear D gene. The source was CD8+ T cells from peripheral blood mononuclear cells, collected in the third trimester of pregnancy. This receptor was obtained from a female donor in good health, enrolled as a control in a pregnancy study. This CDR3 is CSVEFENTIYF. The DNA for the CDR3 is TGCAGCGTTGAATTCGAGAACACCATATATTTT.